This TCR beta chain comes out of a study of blood T cell repertoires in COVID-19. In the original processing: Estimated nucleated cell counts came from reference gene primer amplification. TCRdb's table, derived via immunoSEQ multiplex PCR, lists solely in-frame clones and lacks some. The DNA gave D and trimming, while V, J and clone size come from that table. The sample holds roughly 220,000 clones; 80% to 90% are singletons and the top ten take roughly 3%. Individuals drawn from 24 US areas were about 18 to 95 years old. Germline V gene sequence: CDR1 MNHEY, CDR2 SVGAGI. V lost 0 bases and J 5 bases, leaving 10 bases between the germline ends. This CDR3 is built from 14 residues.

The sequence came from a woman aged 18-30 years in a cohort exposed to, infected with or recovered from COVID-19 (not recorded which). The chain combines TRBV6-5 with TRBJ1-1; possible D gene TRBD1, 5 bases. Sample: PBMCs or T cells enriched from blood (not recorded which). The CDR3, as DNA: TGTGCCAGCAGTTACTCTGGGGACTCGACTGAAGCTTTCTTT. It encodes CASSYSGDSTEAFF.